The 7 T cell receptor beta chains below were found in one sample sequenced in a study of T-cell memory formation after mild COVID-19. TCRdb itself ran the 5' RACE reads through MiXCR, one entry per CDR3 protein. The sample records 150,000 to 200,000 distinct CDR3 sequences, about 22% being singletons. The sequenced sample was PBMCs or a T cell subset sorted from them (not recorded which). The receptors were sampled from an adult woman who had mild COVID-19 (a few samples of this study predate the infection). Cell type and time point are not known.

This clonotype was detected a few times. The chain carries TRBV5-5 and TRBJ1-3, with D possibly being TRBD1 (5 bases). The V end lost 3 bases, the J end lost 8 bases, and 21 bases lay between the germline ends. The germline V gene has CDR1 SGHKS and CDR2 YYEKEE (reference sequence). CDR3 length: 16 residues. In DNA form, the CDR3 reads TGTGCCAGCAGCTCGGGACGGACTCTTGGGCCGCACACCATATATTTT. It specifies CASSSGRTLGPHTIYF.

Only a few counts were recorded for this clonotype. V and J are TRBV5-1 and TRBJ1-2; no clear D gene. V lost 3 bases to trimming and J lost 10 bases, with 13 bases between them. CDR1 and CDR2 (germline): SGHRS, YFSETQ. The CDR3 loop spans 12 amino acids. The CDR3 sequence is CASSSENSPYTF. CDR3 DNA: TGCGCCAGCAGCTCCGAGAACAGTCCCTACACCTTC.

This clonotype was counted a few times. The V gene is TRBV5-1, the J gene TRBJ2-1; D uncertain. Germline CDR1 and CDR2: SGHRS and YFSETQ. The CDR3 is 14 residues long. Trimming took 4 bases from V and 8 from J, leaving 16 bases between them. The CDR3: CASSPQLGQDEQFF. The CDR3 nucleotides read TGCGCCAGCAGCCCCCAGTTAGGGCAGGATGAGCAGTTCTTC.

This clonotype was recorded at least ten times. The chain joins TRBV5-1 to TRBJ2-5; D unclear. CDR3 size: 13 residues. Per germline, CDR1 SGHRS and CDR2 YFSETQ. Trimming stripped 3 bases from V and 5 bases from J, with 11 bases between. The CDR3 DNA is TGCGCCAGCAGCTATCTAAAGACGGAGACCCAGTACTTC. It yields the protein CASSYLKTETQYF.

This clonotype was counted a few times. The chain couples TRBV6-5 to TRBJ2-3, with 8 bases fitting TRBD1. Germline V lookup: CDR1 MNHEY, CDR2 SVGAGI. The CDR3 runs 15 residues. V shed 0 bases, J shed 5 bases, and the junction held 4 bases outside the gene matches. Here the CDR3 DNA reads TGTGCCAGCAGTTACTCGCAGGGGGCTATAGATACGCAGTATTTT. Protein: CASSYSQGAIDTQYF.

This clonotype has a handful of counts. The genes are TRBV14 and TRBJ2-1; perhaps TRBD1 as D (5 bases). This CDR3 has 14 amino acids. CDR1 is SGHDN, CDR2 FVKESK, per germline. V lost 0 bases, J lost 8 bases, and 11 bases lay in between. The CDR3 loop reads CASSQEGAVDEQFF. The CDR3 bases are TGTGCCAGCAGCCAAGAAGGGGCGGTGGATGAGCAGTTCTTC.

The rearrangement uses TRBV7-9 and TRBJ2-1, with D perhaps TRBD2 (6 bases). V was pared by 7 bases and J by 5 bases, with 18 bases between. CDR1 and CDR2 (germline): SEHNR, FQNEAQ (reference sequence). The CDR3 length is 15 residues. CDR3 in amino acids: CASTLGIAEHNEQFF. The CDR3 DNA sequence: TGTGCCAGCACCCTCGGAATAGCGGAGCACAATGAGCAGTTCTTC.